These T cell receptor beta chains were read from a single sample in a study of OX40 agonist ivuxolimab in advanced cancers. Sequenced by immunoSEQ multiplex PCR; TCRdb stores in-frame clones only, minus some. The profile covers tens of thousands of clones, with roughly 77% appearing a single time and about 1% taken by the ten largest. The sequences come from CD4+ or CD8+ T cells sorted from blood, collected in a trial of the OX40 agonist ivuxolimab. The source is an adult with an advanced solid tumor such as melanoma, head and neck, liver or kidney cancer. The CDR3 runs from the conserved cysteine through the conserved F or W. Each record gives: D gene, J gene, clone size, V gene, CDR3 protein, CDR3 DNA. D genes are given only for firm matches. Size is stated for part of the rows, as once, few or many counts, or as a class when the clone is expanded.

. TRBJ2-1 . TRBV5-1 CASSSALGSGTNYNEQFF TGCGCCAGCAGCTCCGCCCTGGGGTCCGGGACGAACTACAATGAGCAGTTCTTC
TRBD1 TRBJ1-1 . TRBV18 CASSLQTGEAFF TGTGCCAGCTCACTCCAGACAGGGGAAGCTTTCTTT
. TRBJ2-3 . TRBV7-9 CASSLGSTDTQYF TGTGCCAGCAGCTTAGGGAGCACAGATACGCAGTATTTT
. TRBJ1-6 few TRBV21-1 CASSSSGNYNSPLHF TGTGCCAGCAGCTCCTCAGGGAATTATAATTCACCCCTCCACTTT
. TRBJ2-1 . TRBV14 CASSPDHYNEQFF TGTGCCAGCAGCCCGGACCACTACAATGAGCAGTTCTTC
. TRBJ2-1 few TRBV5-1 CASSLARQGGSYNEQFF TGCGCCAGCAGCTTGGCCAGACAGGGAGGATCCTACAATGAGCAGTTCTTC
TRBD1 TRBJ2-3 . TRBV7-9 CASSSRGQGMRDTQYF TGTGCCAGCAGCTCTCGAGGACAGGGGATGCGAGATACGCAGTATTTT
TRBD1 TRBJ2-2 . TRBV27 CASSFYPPPTGANTGELFF TGTGCCAGCAGTTTCTACCCACCACCGACAGGGGCGAACACCGGGGAGCTGTTTTTT
TRBD2 TRBJ2-7 . TRBV6-1 CASSEQRGGYEQYF TGTGCCAGCAGTGAGCAGCGGGGGGGCTACGAGCAGTACTTC
. TRBJ1-5 once TRBV19 CASSEPNGGVPWPQHF TGTGCCAGTAGTGAACCAAACGGGGGGGTCCCCTGGCCCCAGCATTTT
. TRBJ2-3 . TRBV5-1 CASSLGSTDTQYF TGCGCCAGCAGCTTGGGCAGCACAGATACGCAGTATTTT
. TRBJ1-5 . TRBV19 CASRGQVFQPQHF TGTGCCAGTAGAGGTCAGGTTTTTCAGCCCCAGCATTTT
. TRBJ2-7 once TRBV5-8 CASSLGLVGEQYF TGTGCCAGCAGCTTGGGGCTAGTAGGGGAGCAGTACTTC
. TRBJ2-1 few TRBV11-2 CASSLNTWGDEQFF TGTGCCAGCAGCTTAAACACCTGGGGCGATGAGCAGTTCTTC
. TRBJ1-1 few TRBV5-8 CASNPGPANTEAFF TGTGCCAGCAACCCAGGGCCGGCGAACACTGAAGCTTTCTTT
TRBD2 TRBJ2-7 few TRBV6-5 CASRWRLAGAYEQYF TGTGCCAGCAGATGGCGACTAGCGGGGGCCTACGAGCAGTACTTC
. TRBJ2-6 . TRBV11-3 CASSFGANVLTF TGTGCCAGCAGCTTCGGGGCCAACGTCCTGACTTTC
. TRBJ1-4 once TRBV6-1 CASSERGGALGFGNEKLFF TGTGCCAGCAGTGAAAGAGGGGGGGCCCTTGGTTTTGGTAATGAAAAACTGTTTTTT
. TRBJ2-7 . TRBV25-1 CASGLDAYEQYF TGTGCCAGCGGCCTGGACGCCTACGAGCAGTACTTC
TRBD1 TRBJ2-2 . TRBV7-9 CASSIDRGHYTGELFF TGTGCCAGCAGCATTGACAGGGGCCACTACACCGGGGAGCTGTTTTTT
TRBD1 TRBJ1-2 . TRBV5-8 CASSLIGQGVNYGYTF TGTGCCAGCAGCTTGATTGGACAGGGAGTTAACTATGGCTACACCTTC
. TRBJ2-2 . TRBV7-8 CASSLGRAVTELFF TGTGCCAGCAGCCTAGGTCGGGCGGTAACGGAGCTGTTTTTT
. TRBJ1-1 . TRBV11-2 CASSFSPRGTEAFF TGTGCCAGCAGCTTTTCCCCAAGGGGAACTGAAGCTTTCTTT
. TRBJ1-2 few TRBV27 CASSNRDGGYTF TGTGCCAGCAGTAACAGGGATGGCGGCTACACCTTC
. TRBJ1-6 . TRBV28 CASSPQDGHSPLHF TGTGCCAGCAGTCCTCAGGATGGCCATTCACCCCTCCACTTT
TRBD1 TRBJ2-5 . TRBV7-7 CASSIQGAQETQYF TGTGCTAGCAGCATACAGGGGGCTCAGGAGACCCAGTACTTC
. TRBJ2-3 . TRBV7-9 CASSEIDTQYF TGTGCCAGCAGCGAAATAGATACGCAGTATTTT
TRBD1 TRBJ1-1 . TRBV4-1 CASSQIDWTGNTEAFF TGCGCCAGCAGCCAAATTGACTGGACAGGGAACACTGAAGCTTTCTTT